This TCR beta chain appears in the sequencing data of a study of response to subunit inactivated influenza vaccine. TCRdb called the RT-PCR reads again in MiXCR, with one record for every CDR3 protein. The data contain more than 700,000 distinct CDR3 sequences, approximately 22% of them seen just once; the ten biggest clones take up about a tenth. About this clonotype itself: Antigen specificity is unknown.

The CDR3 has 14 residues. The V and J ends lost 7 bases and 3 bases respectively, with 12 bases between them. CDR1 and CDR2 (germline): MNHEY, SVGEGT. Findings of the study overall: It was suggested by the authors that few new T cells are recruited by each seasonal influenza vaccination.

The chain is built from TRBV6-2 or TRBV6-3 and TRBJ2-2, with TRBD2 as a possible D gene (5 bases). The receptor was isolated from a middle-aged man who received an inactivated influenza vaccine. The sequences come from PBMCs from blood, collected 5 days after vaccination. CDR3 DNA: TGTGCCAGCATCCCTAGCCTCTACACCGGGGAGCTGTTTTTT. It is translated as CASIPSLYTGELFF.